This note documents a single T cell receptor beta chain sequence. This CDR3 region has 12 residues. The germline CDR1 and CDR2 sequences are SGHNT and YENEEA. The V and J ends lost 0 bases and 10 bases respectively, with 9 bases between them. The sample is drawn from a study of blood T cell repertoires in COVID-19. Study-wide context: T cells, B-cell-depleted T cells, or PBMCs provided the cDNA or gDNA that served as material.

Authors' processing steps: How many nucleated cells were present was estimated from reference gene primer amplification. Some clones are missing from TCRdb's copy, which holds only in-frame ones; the method was immunoSEQ multiplex PCR. The DNA gave D and trimming, while V, J and clone size come from that table. The sample lists about 50,000 clones; 80% to 90% were seen once. Sequencing used peripheral blood. The source of this sequence is a woman aged 60 to 75 with COVID-19, enrolled during active disease. The chain carries TRBV11-3 and TRBJ1-1; tentatively, D is TRBD1 (6 bases). The CDR3 loop is CASSLEGGRAFF. The DNA of the CDR3 is TGTGCCAGCAGCTTAGAAGGGGGAAGAGCTTTCTTT.